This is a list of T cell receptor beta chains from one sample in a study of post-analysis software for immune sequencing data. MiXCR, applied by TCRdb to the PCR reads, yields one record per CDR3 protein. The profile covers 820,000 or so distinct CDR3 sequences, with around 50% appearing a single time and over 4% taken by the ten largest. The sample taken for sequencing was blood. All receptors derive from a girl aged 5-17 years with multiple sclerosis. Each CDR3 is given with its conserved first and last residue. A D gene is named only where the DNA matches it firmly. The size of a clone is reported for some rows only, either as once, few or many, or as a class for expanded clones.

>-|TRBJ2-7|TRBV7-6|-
TGTGCCAGCAGCTTACAGTCCGGGGTGGCCTACGAGCAGTACTTC
CASSLQSGVAYEQYF
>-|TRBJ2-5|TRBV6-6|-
TGTGCCAGCAGTTACTCTGGGACGGCGGAGACCCAGTACTTC
CASSYSGTAETQYF
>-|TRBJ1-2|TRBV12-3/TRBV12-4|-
TGTGCCAGCAGTCACCCGTTCCCACTGGGGGGCTATGGCTACACCTTC
CASSHPFPLGGYGYTF
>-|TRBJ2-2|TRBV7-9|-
TGTGCCAGCAGCCCTCCGGGATTGGCGGCCACCGGGGAGCTGTTTTTT
CASSPPGLAATGELFF
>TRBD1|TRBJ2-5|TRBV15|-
TGTGCCACCAGCAGAGATCTCGGACAGGGCGGGGAGACCCAGTACTTC
CATSRDLGQGGETQYF
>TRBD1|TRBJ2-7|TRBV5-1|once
TGCGCCAGCAGCCGGGGGACAGGCGGGGAGCAGTACTTC
CASSRGTGGEQYF
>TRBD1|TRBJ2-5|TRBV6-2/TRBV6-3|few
TGTGCCAGCAGGCCTCCGGGACAGGGGCATGATGAGCAGTACTTC
CASRPPGQGHDEQYF
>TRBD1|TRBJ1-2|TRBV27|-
TGTGCCAGCACCCAGAACAGGGGAGGGAACTATGGCTACACCTTC
CASTQNRGGNYGYTF
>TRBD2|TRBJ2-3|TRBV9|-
TGTGCCAGCAGCCCCCGACTAGCGGGAGGTGCGGAAGATACGCAGTATTTT
CASSPRLAGGAEDTQYF
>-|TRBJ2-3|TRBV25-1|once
TGTGCCAGCAGATCCGGGACGGGACCGTCCGGCACAGATACGCAGTATTTT
CASRSGTGPSGTDTQYF
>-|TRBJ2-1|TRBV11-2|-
TGTGCCAGCAGCTTAGGCAGCAGTACGGCGTTCTTC
CASSLGSSTAFF